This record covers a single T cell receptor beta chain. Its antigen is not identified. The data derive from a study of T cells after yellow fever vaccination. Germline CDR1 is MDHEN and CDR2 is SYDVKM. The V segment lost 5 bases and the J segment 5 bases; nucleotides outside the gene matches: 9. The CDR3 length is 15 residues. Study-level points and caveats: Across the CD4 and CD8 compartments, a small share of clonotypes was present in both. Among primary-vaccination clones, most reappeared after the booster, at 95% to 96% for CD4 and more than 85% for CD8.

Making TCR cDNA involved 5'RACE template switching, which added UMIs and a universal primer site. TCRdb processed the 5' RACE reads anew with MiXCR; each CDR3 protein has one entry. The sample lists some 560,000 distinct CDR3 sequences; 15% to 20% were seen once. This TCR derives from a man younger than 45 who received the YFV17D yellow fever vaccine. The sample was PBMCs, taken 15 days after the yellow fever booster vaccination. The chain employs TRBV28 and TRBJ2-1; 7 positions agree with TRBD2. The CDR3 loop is CASSIYAGANNEQFF. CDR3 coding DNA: TGTGCCAGCAGTATTTATGCGGGAGCGAACAATGAGCAGTTCTTC.